The present T cell receptor (beta chain) was sequenced within a study of T cells after posttransplantation cyclophosphamide (dated by TCRdb to the mid-2010s). About the study as a whole: The study tracked T cell repertoire reconstitution by TRB sequencing after myeloablative bone marrow transplantation using posttransplantation cyclophosphamide as GVHD prophylaxis. Antigen receptor sequencing was done on samples from 35 PTCy-treated patients and from over 15 related bone marrow donors of those patients. Blood from every one of the 30 to 40 PTCy patients who had 1-year posttransplant specimens underwent TRB sequencing. In 3 patients, up to roughly 3 additional blood samples taken between 2 and 5.2 years after transplant also underwent TRB sequencing, as did pretransplant blood from a handful of patients. Because TRA and TRB clonality correlated tightly in fewer than ten samples, later TCR analyses were limited to TRB. Public TRB sequences were compared against a database of over 3,000 sequences linked to responses to pathogens, tumor antigens, self-antigens and alloantigens.

The intended sense of this specimen's treatment or condition label: high-dose cyclophosphamide on days +3 and +4 as single-agent GVHD prophylaxis. Busulfan and fludarabine conditioning, a related or unrelated marrow graft, and cyclophosphamide on days +3 and +4 were given to PTCy patients. The PTCy-treated patients were drawn from a prospective, multi-institutional clinical trial. Peripheral blood and bone marrow mononuclear cells were isolated by Ficoll-Hypaque density centrifugation and were cryopreserved. Summary of the overall study and its limitations: The TRB repertoires of T cells infiltrating skin or GI tract showed only limited overlap with the TRB repertoires of T cells in blood. Across roughly 49 patients, TRB clonality was highly associated with recipient CMV seropositivity and CMV reactivation, and PTCy diversity was similar to diversity in CNI/methotrexate controls. At 1-2 months, donor-recipient similarity was low but rose over the first year, and the later blood repertoires were often dominated by donor CD8+ memory clones.

This clone was counted between two and nine times. Its antigen target is currently unknown. Per-nucleotide qualities are absent, and no much larger clonotype sits a single base away. TRB sequencing was run on genomic DNA with either the immunoSEQ assay at survey resolution or the hsTCRB kit. Per the source publication's procedure: Initial read processing used immunoSEQ software, and repertoire analyses used the LymphoSeq R package. Clonality was calculated as 1 minus normalized Shannon entropy, and the Gini coefficient was also calculated for each TRB dataset. To infer phenotypes in unsorted samples, TRB sequences from sorted subsets of the recipient or donor were mapped onto unsorted samples from the same recipient. This is the immuneACCESS table as TCRdb keeps it, with only in-frame sequences that have V and J called. A part of the clones is gone; compared with another copy, unresolved V genes explain less than half, and the rest is unexplained. From that table come the V and J calls and clone size; the DNA was used to work out D and trimming. This sample includes about 12,000 clones, and none of them was observed just once. The ten most abundant clones make up 26% of the sample.

The sequence was collected from a female patient in her forties who received an allogeneic stem cell transplant from a related donor, was CMV-positive, and had acute GVHD only. After a transplant, the donor of the graft may account for some T cells. The sample here was PBMCs, taken after allogeneic stem cell transplant with posttransplant cyclophosphamide.

The CDR3 protein is CASSTGAELSTDTQYF. The DNA reads TGTGCCAGCTCTACCGGTGCGGAGCTTAGCACAGATACGCAGTATTTT. The sequence joins TRBV18 to TRBJ2-3, with an unclear D gene assignment. Sequences KGHSH (CDR1) and LQKENI (CDR2) are obtained from the germline V gene. The CDR3, from cysteine to phenylalanine, totals 16 residues. Kept here is only the CDR3 DNA, which spans 48 bases and is read in frame from base 1. Trimming costs V 6 bases and J 0 bases, and their ends lie 16 bases apart.